The clone carrying this T cell receptor (beta chain) was detected only a few times. Antigen unknown. The V end was cut by 3 bases, the J end by 4 bases, with 32 bases between. This CDR3 has 20 amino acids. Germline CDR1 is GTSNPN and CDR2 is SVGIG (reference sequence). This entry comes from a study of T cells in narcolepsy. Study-level results: Some memory CD4+ repertoires had no autoreactive clone sequences.

Clones were sequenced by immunoSEQ multiplex PCR, and TCRdb holds only the in-frame ones, with some missing. The repertoire holds roughly 30,000 clones, with 81% as singletons. The chain links TRBV30 to TRBJ2-3, with D perhaps being TRBD1 or TRBD2 (10 bases each). Sequencing was done on a sample of memory (CD45RA-) CD4+ T cells from blood. The sequence derives from a human donor in good health. CDR3 loop: CAWSPKGQGTKAGGPDTQYF. The CDR3 DNA is TGTGCCTGGAGCCCCAAGGGACAGGGGACCAAAGCGGGAGGGCCAGATACGCAGTATTTT.